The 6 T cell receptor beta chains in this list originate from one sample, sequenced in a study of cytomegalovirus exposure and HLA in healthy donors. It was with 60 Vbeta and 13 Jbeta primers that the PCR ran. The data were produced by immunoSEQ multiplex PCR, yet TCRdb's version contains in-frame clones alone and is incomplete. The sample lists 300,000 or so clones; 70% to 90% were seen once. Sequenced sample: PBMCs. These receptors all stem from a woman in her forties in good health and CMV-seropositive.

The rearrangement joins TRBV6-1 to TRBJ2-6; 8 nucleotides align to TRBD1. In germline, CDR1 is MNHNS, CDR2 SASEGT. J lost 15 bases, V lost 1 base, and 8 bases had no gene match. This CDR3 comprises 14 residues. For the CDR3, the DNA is TGTGCCAGCAGTGAAGTCGTCCAGGGGGCCGGCCTGACTTTC. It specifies CASSEVVQGAGLTF.

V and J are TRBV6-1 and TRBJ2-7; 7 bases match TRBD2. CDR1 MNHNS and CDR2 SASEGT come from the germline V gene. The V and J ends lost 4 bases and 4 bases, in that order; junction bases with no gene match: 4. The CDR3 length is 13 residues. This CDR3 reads CASSGGGFYEQYF. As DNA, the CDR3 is TGTGCCAGCAGTGGGGGGGGGTTTTACGAGCAGTACTTC.

The CDR3 coding sequence is TGTGCCAGCAGCTTTGAAGGCAGGAACTACGAGCAGTACTTC. It yields the protein CASSFEGRNYEQYF. The V call is TRBV5-4, the J call TRBJ2-7, with unresolved D. V lost 2 bases to trimming and J lost 3 bases, with 12 bases between them. This CDR3 comprises 14 residues. CDR1 and CDR2 (germline): SGHNT, YYREEE (reference sequence).

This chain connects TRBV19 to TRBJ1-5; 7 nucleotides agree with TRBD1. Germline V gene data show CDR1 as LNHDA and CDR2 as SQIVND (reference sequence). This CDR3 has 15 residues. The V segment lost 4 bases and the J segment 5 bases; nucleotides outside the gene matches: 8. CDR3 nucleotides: TGTGCCAGTAGTACGGAGGGACAGAGATATCAGCCCCAGCATTTT. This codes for CASSTEGQRYQPQHF.

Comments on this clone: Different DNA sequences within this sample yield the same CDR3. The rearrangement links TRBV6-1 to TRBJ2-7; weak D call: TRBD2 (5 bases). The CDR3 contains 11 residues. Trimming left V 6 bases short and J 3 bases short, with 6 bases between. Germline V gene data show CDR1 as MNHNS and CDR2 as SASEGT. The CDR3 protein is CASRADYEQYF. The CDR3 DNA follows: TGTGCCAGCAGAGCGGACTACGAGCAGTACTTC.

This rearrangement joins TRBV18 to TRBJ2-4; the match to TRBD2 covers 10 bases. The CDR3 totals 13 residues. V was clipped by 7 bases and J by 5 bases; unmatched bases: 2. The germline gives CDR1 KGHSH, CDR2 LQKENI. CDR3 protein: CASYGLAENIQYF. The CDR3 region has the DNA TGTGCCAGCTACGGACTAGCGGAAAACATTCAGTACTTC. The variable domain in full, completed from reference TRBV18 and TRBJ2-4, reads NAGVMQNPRHLVRRRGQEARLRCSPMKGHSHVYWYRQLPEEGLKFMVYLQKENIIDESGMPKERFSAEFPKEGPSILRIQQVVRGDSAAYFCASYGLAENIQYFGAGTRLSVL.